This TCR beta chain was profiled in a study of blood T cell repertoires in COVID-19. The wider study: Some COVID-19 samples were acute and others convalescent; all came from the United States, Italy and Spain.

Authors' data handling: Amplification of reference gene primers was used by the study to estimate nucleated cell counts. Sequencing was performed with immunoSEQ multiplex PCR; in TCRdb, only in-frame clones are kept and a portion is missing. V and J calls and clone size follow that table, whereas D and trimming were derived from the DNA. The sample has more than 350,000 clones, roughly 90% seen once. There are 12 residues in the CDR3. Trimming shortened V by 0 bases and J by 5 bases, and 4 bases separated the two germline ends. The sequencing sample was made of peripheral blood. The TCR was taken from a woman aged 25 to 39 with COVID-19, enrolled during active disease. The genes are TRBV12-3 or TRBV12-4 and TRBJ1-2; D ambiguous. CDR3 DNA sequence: TGTGCCAGCAGTTTAGCCAGGTATGGCTACACCTTC. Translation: CASSLARYGYTF.